A single sample is the source of the 6 T cell receptor beta chains below, sequenced in a study of T cell responses to AZD1222 COVID-19 vaccine. The data were produced by immunoSEQ multiplex PCR, yet TCRdb's version contains in-frame clones alone and is incomplete. The sample holds approximately 82,000 clones; around 84% are singletons and the top ten take around 13%. Source: peripheral blood, taken on day 0 of AZD1222 vaccination. Every receptor here comes from an adult in good health.

The chain couples TRBV7-3 to TRBJ2-1; TRBD2 agrees at 7 bases. This CDR3 region has 16 residues. CDR1 and CDR2 from the germline V gene are SGHTA and FQGTGA. Trimming at V came to 3 bases and at J to 0 bases, leaving 5 bases not matched to a gene. CDR3 protein: CASSLTSWDSYNEQFF. The CDR3, as DNA: TGTGCCAGCAGCTTGACTAGCTGGGACTCCTACAATGAGCAGTTCTTC.

The chain recombines TRBV28 with TRBJ1-5; unclear D gene. The V end was cut by 6 bases, the J end by 7 bases, with 7 bases between. This CDR3 spans 11 amino acids. CDR1 is MDHEN, CDR2 SYDVKM, per germline. The CDR3 DNA sequence: TGTGCCAGCAGCCAACAGCAGCCCCAGCATTTT. It translates to CASSQQQPQHF. The full variable domain, completed using reference TRBV28 and TRBJ1-5, is DVKVTQSSRYLVKRTGEKVFLECVQDMDHENMFWYRQDPGLGLRLIYFSYDVKMKEKGDIPEGYSVSREKKERFSLILESASTNQTSMYLCASSQQQPQHFGDGTRLSIL.

The chain recombines TRBV5-4 with TRBJ2-1, with 14 positions matching TRBD2. The J segment lost 0 bases and the V segment lost 3 bases, leaving 8 bases of the junction unmatched. The CDR3 sequence is 19 residues long. Germline assignment: CDR1 SGHNT and CDR2 YYREEE (reference sequence). The CDR3 bases are TGTGCCAGCAGCTCATGGACTAGCGGGGGGCGACGCTCCTACAATGAGCAGTTCTTC. Its protein product is CASSSWTSGGRRSYNEQFF.

The chain carries TRBV9 and TRBJ2-5; perhaps D is TRBD1 or TRBD2 (5 bases each). This CDR3 has 15 residues. Per germline, CDR1 SGDLS and CDR2 YYNGEE. The ends were cut back, 4 bases at V and 1 base at J, with 14 bases in the middle. The CDR3 is CASSPTGALQETQYF. CDR3 nucleotides: TGTGCCAGCAGCCCAACCGGGGCCCTCCAAGAGACCCAGTACTTC.

The chain joins TRBV6-5 to TRBJ1-1; D not resolved. The V end lost 4 bases, the J end lost 2 bases, and 8 bases lay between the germline ends. The CDR3 has 13 amino acids. Germline V CDR1 and CDR2: MNHEY, SVGAGI. CDR3 sequence: CASSSTKNTEAFF. CDR3 nucleotides: TGTGCCAGCAGTTCGACGAAAAACACTGAAGCTTTCTTT.

This clone is a singleton in its sample. At one end, the junction sequence differs from germline, possibly due to a read error. This chain joins TRBV10-3 and TRBJ1-2; 12 bases are a match to TRBD1. The CDR3 sequence is 18 residues long. The germline gives CDR1 ENHRY, CDR2 SYGVKD. The CDR3 loop reads CAIRESGQGASKVYGYTF. The CDR3 coding sequence is TGTGCCATCAGGGAGTCGGGACAGGGGGCTTCAAAAGTTTATGGCTACACCTTC.